These T cell receptor beta chains were read from a single sample in a study of blood T cells in healthy people across ages. In TCRdb, the 5' RACE reads were re-called with MiXCR into one record per CDR3 protein. This table holds 1.5 million to 2 million distinct CDR3 sequences, 30% to 40% found once. Material for sequencing was blood. The receptors were gathered from a human donor in good health. Both conserved end residues are part of each CDR3. D genes are given only for firm matches. Size is omitted from some rows. Given values are once, few, many or a class for expanded clones.

TRBJ1-1 TRBV29-1 NA NA CSVKGMGNTEAFF TGCAGCGTTAAGGGGATGGGGAACACTGAAGCTTTCTTT
TRBJ1-1 TRBV11-2 NA TRBD1 CASSLVGTGGSNTEAFF TGTGCCAGCAGCTTAGTGGGGACAGGGGGCTCGAACACTGAAGCTTTCTTT
TRBJ1-4 TRBV7-8 few NA CASSLSDKNEKLFF TGTGCCAGCAGCTTATCGGATAAAAATGAAAAACTGTTTTTT
TRBJ2-7 TRBV10-3 NA NA CAISETVSSYEQYF TGTGCCATCAGCGAGACAGTAAGCTCCTACGAGCAGTACTTC
TRBJ2-1 TRBV11-3 few TRBD1 CASSRSLQGAIPNEQFF TGTGCCAGCAGCCGAAGTTTACAGGGGGCTATACCGAATGAGCAGTTCTTC
TRBJ1-5 TRBV12-3/TRBV12-4 few NA CASSYWTDKNQPQHF TGTGCCAGCAGCTATTGGACAGATAAAAATCAGCCCCAGCATTTT
TRBJ2-4 TRBV7-9 NA NA CASSLRGTRGRNIQYF TGTGCCAGCAGCTTGAGGGGGACACGGGGTCGGAACATTCAGTACTTC
TRBJ2-1 TRBV7-9 few TRBD1 CASSLFGTGAYNEQFF TGTGCCAGCAGCTTATTTGGGACAGGAGCCTACAATGAGCAGTTCTTC
TRBJ2-2 TRBV5-1 few NA CASRTPTNTGELFF TGCGCCAGCAGGACACCAACGAACACCGGGGAGCTGTTTTTT
TRBJ2-1 TRBV7-2 NA NA CASSFKQESKQFF TGTGCCAGCAGCTTCAAACAGGAATCAAAGCAGTTCTTC
TRBJ1-2 TRBV29-1 NA TRBD1 CSVRATGEAYGYTF TGCAGCGTCCGAGCGACAGGGGAGGCCTATGGCTACACCTTC
TRBJ1-2 TRBV28 NA NA CASIAGGGGYGYTF TGTGCCAGCATCGCGGGGGGCGGTGGCTATGGCTACACCTTC
TRBJ2-7 TRBV27 NA TRBD2 CASSVGLAGGSYEQYF TGTGCCAGCAGTGTGGGACTAGCGGGTGGCTCCTACGAGCAGTACTTC
TRBJ1-2 TRBV6-6 few NA CASSYSLGDNYGYTF TGTGCCAGCAGTTACTCTCTAGGGGATAACTATGGCTACACCTTC
TRBJ1-4 TRBV7-2 NA TRBD1 CASNLRGGNEKLFF TGTGCCAGCAACCTCAGGGGGGGTAATGAAAAACTGTTTTTT
TRBJ2-7 TRBV6-6 NA NA CASSYSFKPSSYEQYF TGTGCCAGCAGTTACTCCTTTAAGCCGTCCTCCTACGAGCAGTACTTC
TRBJ2-7 TRBV7-9 few NA CASRVCWEQYF TGTGCCAGCAGGGTTTGTTGGGAGCAGTACTTC
TRBJ2-1 TRBV7-9 few NA CASSLEYGPAPYEQFF TGTGCCAGCAGCTTGGAATACGGACCAGCCCCCTACGAGCAGTTCTTC
TRBJ2-6 TRBV27 NA NA CASSLSPDRRAGANVLTF TGTGCCAGCAGTTTATCGCCGGACAGGAGGGCTGGGGCCAACGTCCTGACTTTC
TRBJ1-1 TRBV11-2 NA NA CASSDRGTEAFF TGTGCCAGCAGCGACCGGGGCACTGAAGCTTTCTTT
TRBJ2-4 TRBV5-1 NA NA CASSMGEAKNIQYF TGCGCCAGCAGCATGGGGGAAGCCAAAAACATTCAGTACTTC
TRBJ1-1 TRBV28 few NA CASSLPQGGDRTEAFF TGTGCCAGCAGTTTACCCCAAGGGGGTGATCGGACTGAAGCTTTCTTT
TRBJ2-7 TRBV7-7 few NA CASSRDSGSYEQYF TGTGCCAGCAGCCGAGATAGCGGCAGCTACGAGCAGTACTTC
TRBJ2-7 TRBV20-1 few NA CSHYDGYYEQYF TGCAGTCACTACGACGGATACTACGAGCAGTACTTC
TRBJ1-6 TRBV14 NA TRBD1 CASSGTALNSPLHF TGTGCCAGCAGCGGGACAGCCTTAAATTCACCCCTCCACTTT
TRBJ2-1 TRBV11-1 few NA CASSVRQTSEQFF TGTGCCAGCAGCGTTCGGCAGACCTCCGAGCAGTTCTTC
TRBJ1-2 TRBV3-1 NA NA CASNPSQLLSYGYTF TGTGCCAGCAACCCTTCCCAACTCTTATCGTATGGCTACACCTTC